This TCR beta chain was observed in a study of pediatric ulcerative colitis. Study findings and constraints: Total lymphocyte DNA, not sorted subsets, was the template.

Rectal tissue came from one to two pinch biopsies taken at colonoscopy. Ulcerative colitis patients received no immunosuppressive medication before the diagnostic colonoscopy. Sequencing depth was up to 500,000 reads per sample. Here immunoSEQ multiplex PCR was the method, and the copy in TCRdb shows in-frame clones only, minus some. The sample shows about 36,000 clones, around 73% of them seen only once. With regard to this clone: Its target is unknown.

This CDR3 is built from 13 residues. V was clipped by 6 bases and J by 3 bases, with 13 bases between them. CDR1 is SGHTS, CDR2 YDEGEE, per germline. Sequences were obtained from gut tissue. This chain connects TRBV5-8 to TRBJ2-7; tentatively, D is TRBD2 (5 bases). This TCR came from a boy younger than 18 with moderate ulcerative colitis. Written as DNA, the CDR3 is TGTGCCAGCACCATGGGAGCCTTCTACGAGCAGTACTTC. It specifies CASTMGAFYEQYF.